This is a list of T cell receptor beta chains from one sample in a study of shared T cell receptors in the human thymus. Method: immunoSEQ multiplex PCR; TCRdb's copy keeps in-frame clones and lacks some. The table has about 660,000 clones, 70% to 90% seen once. In addition, the sample was reused for a study of human thymus T cells.

The sample taken for sequencing was thymocytes. The receptors originated from a boy younger than two with a congenital heart defect. Both conserved end residues are part of each CDR3. D genes are given only for firm matches.

D gene	V gene	J gene	CDR3 length	CDR3 DNA	CDR3 protein
TRBD2	TRBV5-4	TRBJ2-5	14	TGTGCCACCCCACCTTGGCCTAGCGGCGAGACCCAGTACTTC	CATPPWPSGETQYF
-	TRBV9	TRBJ2-3	19	TGTGCCAGCAGCGCCCCCTTGTCTGTGGACACCGAACGCACAGATACGCAGTATTTT	CASSAPLSVDTERTDTQYF
-	TRBV15	TRBJ1-2	17	TGTGCCACCAGCAGAGTCCCTTGGGGCCAAGCTAACTATGGCTACACCTTC	CATSRVPWGQANYGYTF
TRBD1	TRBV18	TRBJ2-1	13	TGTGCCAGCTCCTCCAACAGGGGGGATGAGCAGTTCTTC	CASSSNRGDEQFF
TRBD2	TRBV6-4	TRBJ2-1	13	TGTGCCAGCAGTGAGTGGCGGGAGCTTGAGCAGTTCTTC	CASSEWRELEQFF
TRBD2	TRBV25-1	TRBJ2-1	18	TGTGCCAGCAGTGAAGGGTTAGCGGGAGCATCCTCCTACAATGAGCAGTTCTTC	CASSEGLAGASSYNEQFF
-	TRBV7-6	TRBJ2-3	14	TGTGCCAGCAGCCCCCGGACCGAGCAGGGTACGCAGTATTTT	CASSPRTEQGTQYF
-	TRBV15	TRBJ1-2	17	TGTGCCACCAGCCCCTATGGGTTCGGGGGGCAAAATGATGGCTACACCTTC	CATSPYGFGGQNDGYTF
TRBD2	TRBV11-2	TRBJ2-7	18	TGTGCCAGCAGCCCGGCGACTAGCGGGAGGGCCAACGTCTACGAGCAGTACTTC	CASSPATSGRANVYEQYF
-	TRBV7-8	TRBJ2-7	17	TGTGCCAGCAGCTTCTACGCTAGCAGGGGGGCCTCCTACGAGCAGTACTTC	CASSFYASRGASYEQYF